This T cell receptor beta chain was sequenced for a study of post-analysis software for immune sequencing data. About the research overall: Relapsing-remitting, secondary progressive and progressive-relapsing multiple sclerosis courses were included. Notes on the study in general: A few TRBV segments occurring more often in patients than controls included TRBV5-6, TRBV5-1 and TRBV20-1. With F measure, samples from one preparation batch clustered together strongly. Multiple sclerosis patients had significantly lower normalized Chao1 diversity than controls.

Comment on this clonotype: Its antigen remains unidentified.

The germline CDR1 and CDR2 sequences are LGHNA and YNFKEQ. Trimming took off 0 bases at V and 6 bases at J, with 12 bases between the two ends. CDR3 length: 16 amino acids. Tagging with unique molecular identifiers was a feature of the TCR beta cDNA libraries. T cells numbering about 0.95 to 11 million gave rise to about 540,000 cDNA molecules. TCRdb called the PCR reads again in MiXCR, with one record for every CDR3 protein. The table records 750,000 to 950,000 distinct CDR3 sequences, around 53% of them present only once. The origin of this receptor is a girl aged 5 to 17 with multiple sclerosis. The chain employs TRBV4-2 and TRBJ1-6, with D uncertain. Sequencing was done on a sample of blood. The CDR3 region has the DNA TGTGCCAGCAGCCAAGATCCCTTGATACGTAATTCACCCCTCCACTTT. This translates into CASSQDPLIRNSPLHF.